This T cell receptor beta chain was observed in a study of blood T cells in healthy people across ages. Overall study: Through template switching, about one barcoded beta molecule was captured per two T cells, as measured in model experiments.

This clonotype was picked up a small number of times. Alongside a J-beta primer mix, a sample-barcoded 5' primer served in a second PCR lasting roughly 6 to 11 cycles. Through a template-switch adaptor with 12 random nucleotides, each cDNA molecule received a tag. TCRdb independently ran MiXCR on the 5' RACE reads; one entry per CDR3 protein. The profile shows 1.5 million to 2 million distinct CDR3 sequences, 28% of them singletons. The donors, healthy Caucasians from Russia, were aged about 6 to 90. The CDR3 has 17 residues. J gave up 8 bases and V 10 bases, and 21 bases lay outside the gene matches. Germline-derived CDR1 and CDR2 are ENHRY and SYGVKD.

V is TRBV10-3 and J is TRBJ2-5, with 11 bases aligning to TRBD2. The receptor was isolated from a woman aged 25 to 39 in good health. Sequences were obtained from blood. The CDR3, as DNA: TGTGCCACAAGTCCGGGACTAGCGGTCCCCGGGCGGGAAACCCAGTACTTC. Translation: CATSPGLAVPGRETQYF.